Listed here are 18 T cell receptor beta chains from one sample, sequenced in a study of T-cell reconstitution after alpha-beta-depleted transplantation in children. A library of TCRbeta sequences, prepared with unique molecular identifiers, was generated. Each CDR3 protein is one row after TCRdb ran MiXCR on the PCR reads. This table has nearly 400,000 distinct CDR3 sequences, around 20% appearing once. The material was PBMCs from the stem cell graft donor, obtained from the stem cell graft. The source of these receptors is a human donor who donated a stem cell graft to a child with acute myeloid leukemia.

The table lists this clonotype with a few counts. This sequence joins TRBV6-2 or TRBV6-3 and TRBJ1-5; D may be TRBD1 (5 bases). Germline lookup yields CDR1 MNHEY and CDR2 SVGEGT. V was cut by 6 bases and J by 1 base, with 22 bases left in between. This CDR3 region has 18 residues. Here the CDR3 DNA reads TGTGCCAGCAGACCCGGCCTGGGGGTATCGGGGAGCAATCAGCCCCAGCATTTT. Protein: CASRPGLGVSGSNQPQHF.

V and J are TRBV12-3 or TRBV12-4 and TRBJ2-3; tentatively, D is TRBD1 (6 bases). The CDR3 consists of 17 residues. V was shortened by 5 bases and J by 0 bases, with 18 bases between the two germline ends. CDR3: CASSENRVRPSTDTQYF. In DNA, the CDR3 is TGTGCCAGCAGTGAAAACAGGGTCCGACCTAGCACAGATACGCAGTATTTT.

Many counts were recorded for this clonotype. The chain couples TRBV9 to TRBJ2-7, with 9 bases aligning to TRBD2. The CDR3 has 14 amino acids. CDR1 and CDR2 from the germline V gene are SGDLS and YYNGEE. V trimming: 0 bases; J trimming: 7 bases; junction bases outside the gene matches: 5. Here the CDR3 reads CASSVDSGRGEQYF. CDR3 in DNA: TGTGCCAGCAGCGTAGATAGCGGGAGAGGTGAGCAGTACTTC.

V gene TRBV7-9 combines with J gene TRBJ2-1; D is undetermined. V gave up 4 bases and J gave up 9 bases, with 7 bases separating them. This CDR3 comprises 11 residues. Germline V gene sequence: CDR1 SEHNR, CDR2 FQNEAQ (reference sequence). CDR3 protein: CASSWRSEQFF. The CDR3, as DNA: TGTGCCAGCAGCTGGCGGAGTGAGCAGTTCTTC.

This clonotype occurred a few times. This sequence joins TRBV5-1 and TRBJ1-5; weak D call: TRBD1 (5 bases). With 4 bases removed from V and 2 bases from J, the gap between germline ends came to 10 bases. This CDR3 has 14 residues. The germline gives CDR1 SGHRS, CDR2 YFSETQ. CDR3 nucleotides: TGCGCCAGCAGCCCCATGGGGGGCAATCAGCCCCAGCATTTT. This sequence encodes CASSPMGGNQPQHF.

This clonotype was seen only a few times. This chain uses TRBV27 with TRBJ1-5; 7 bases line up with TRBD1. Germline V gene lookup returns CDR1 MNHEY and CDR2 SMNVEV (reference sequence). The CDR3 runs to 16 residues. V dropped 0 bases and J dropped 2; count of bases not matched to a gene: 4. The DNA of the CDR3 is TGTGCCAGCAGTTTATCAGGGGGCGTGGGCAATCAGCCCCAGCATTTT. It translates to CASSLSGGVGNQPQHF.

The chain links TRBV5-1 to TRBJ2-7; D is undetermined. The CDR3 has 13 residues. CDR1 and CDR2 (germline): SGHRS, YFSETQ. Trimming took 0 bases from V and 3 from J, leaving 7 bases between them. The CDR3 spells CASSLEYNYEQYF. The DNA of the CDR3 is TGCGCCAGCAGCTTGGAGTACAACTACGAGCAGTACTTC.

This clonotype was seen a few times. This chain links TRBV24-1 with TRBJ2-3; perhaps TRBD1 as D (6 bases). Germline V CDR1 and CDR2: KGHDR, SFDVKD. Trimming cost V 5 bases and J 8 bases, with 19 bases left between them. CDR3 length: 15 amino acids. The CDR3 loop is CATSGADRISGTQYF. The CDR3 coding sequence is TGTGCCACCAGTGGGGCGGACAGAATCTCGGGTACGCAGTATTTT.

The V and J genes are TRBV27 and TRBJ2-3; D might be TRBD2 (5 bases). Germline V gene data show CDR1 as MNHEY and CDR2 as SMNVEV (reference sequence). V lost 5 bases, J lost 3 bases, and 21 bases lay in between. The CDR3 runs to 17 residues. CDR3 coding DNA: TGTGCCAGCAGTCCGCGGCGGGTAGATATTCGGACAGATACGCAGTATTTT. Protein: CASSPRRVDIRTDTQYF.

A few counts support this clonotype. The V call is TRBV5-1, the J call TRBJ2-5; a weak D match, TRBD1 (5 bases). V was shortened by 4 bases and J by 4 bases, with 14 bases between the two germline ends. The CDR3 has 14 residues. Germline assignment: CDR1 SGHRS and CDR2 YFSETQ. CDR3 in DNA: TGCGCCAGCAGCAACTACCAGGGCCCAGAGACCCAGTACTTC. It is translated as CASSNYQGPETQYF.

The chain carries TRBV28 and TRBJ2-1; TRBD2 matches 7 bases. This CDR3 spans 15 amino acids. Per germline, CDR1 MDHEN and CDR2 SYDVKM. V shed 8 bases, J shed 5 bases, and the junction held 12 bases outside the gene matches. CDR3: CASAKGGRRNNEQFF. CDR3 coding DNA: TGTGCCAGCGCAAAGGGCGGGAGACGAAACAATGAGCAGTTCTTC.

V gene TRBV27 combines with J gene TRBJ2-7; D tentatively reads TRBD1 or TRBD2 (5 bases each). CDR3 length: 14 amino acids. Trimming shortened V by 6 bases and J by 2 bases, and 14 bases separated the two germline ends. Germline values: CDR1 MNHEY, CDR2 SMNVEV (reference sequence). The CDR3 sequence: CASSAGTYAYEQYF. The CDR3 bases are TGTGCCAGCAGCGCCGGGACCTACGCCTACGAGCAGTACTTC.

The chain has TRBV12-3 or TRBV12-4 and TRBJ1-4; perhaps TRBD1 as D (5 bases). V lost 3 bases to trimming and J lost 7 bases, with 12 bases between them. The CDR3 contains 14 residues. CDR3 loop: CASSFSGLGEKLFF. CDR3 bases: TGTGCCAGCAGTTTCTCGGGGCTCGGTGAAAAACTGTTTTTT.

This clonotype was detected many times. Written as DNA, the CDR3 is TGTGCCTGGAGTGTAATTCGACAGCATGGCTACACCTTC. As protein: CAWSVIRQHGYTF. This chain joins TRBV30 and TRBJ1-2, with D perhaps matching TRBD1 (5 bases). The germline gives CDR1 GTSNPN, CDR2 SVGIG (reference sequence). V lost 0 bases and J lost 6, with 11 bases in between. CDR3 length equals 13 residues.

This chain uses TRBV7-9 with TRBJ2-5; TRBD1 matches 9 bases. V gave up 5 bases and J gave up 5 bases; unmatched junction bases: 9. CDR3 length equals 15 residues. Looked up from germline, CDR1 is SEHNR and CDR2 is FQNEAQ (reference sequence). The CDR3 protein is CASSTLGQGAETQYF. The CDR3 DNA sequence: TGTGCCAGCAGCACCCTGGGACAGGGCGCGGAGACCCAGTACTTC.

This rearrangement joins TRBV27 to TRBJ2-7; D is unclear. From germline, CDR1 is MNHEY and CDR2 SMNVEV (reference sequence). V was shortened by 2 bases and J by 5 bases, with 13 bases between the two germline ends. CDR3 length: 14 residues. The chain's CDR3 is CASSLVGVLHEQYF. Here the CDR3 DNA reads TGTGCCAGCAGTTTAGTTGGGGTTTTGCACGAGCAGTACTTC.

This clonotype was picked up many times. The rearrangement uses TRBV11-2 and TRBJ2-1; 8 bases align to TRBD2. Germline V lookup: CDR1 SGHAT, CDR2 FQNNGV. The CDR3 has 17 residues. V dropped 4 bases and J dropped 4; count of bases not matched to a gene: 12. CDR3 in DNA: TGTGCCAGCAGCTCCGCTGTGCGGGAGGTCCCATACAATGAGCAGTTCTTC. Its translation: CASSSAVREVPYNEQFF.

The J gene is TRBJ2-1, the V gene TRBV24-1; possibly TRBD2 for D (5 bases). The germline CDR1 and CDR2 sequences are KGHDR and SFDVKD. This CDR3 has 17 residues. Trimming removed 1 base from V and 0 bases from J, with 12 bases in between. The CDR3 sequence is CATSDFPQRSSYNEQFF. The CDR3 DNA reads TGTGCCACCAGTGATTTCCCCCAGCGGAGCTCCTACAATGAGCAGTTCTTC.